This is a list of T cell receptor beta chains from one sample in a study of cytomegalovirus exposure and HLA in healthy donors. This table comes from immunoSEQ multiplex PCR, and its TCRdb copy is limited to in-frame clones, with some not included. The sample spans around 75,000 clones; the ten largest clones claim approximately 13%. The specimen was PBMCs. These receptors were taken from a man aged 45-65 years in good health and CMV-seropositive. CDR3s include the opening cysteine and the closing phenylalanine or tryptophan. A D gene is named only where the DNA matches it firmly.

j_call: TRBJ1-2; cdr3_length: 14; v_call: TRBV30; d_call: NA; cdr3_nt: TGTGCCTGGAGTGCTGAAGCAGGTCCTTCGGGCTACACCTTC; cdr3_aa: CAWSAEAGPSGYTF
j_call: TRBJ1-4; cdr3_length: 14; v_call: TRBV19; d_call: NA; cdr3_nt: TGTGCCAGTAGTAGCGGGGTGCGGGGTGAAAAACTGTTTTTT; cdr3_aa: CASSSGVRGEKLFF
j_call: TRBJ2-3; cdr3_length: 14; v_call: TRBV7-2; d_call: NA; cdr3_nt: TGTGCCAGCAGCTCGGGATTGTACACAGATACGCAGTATTTT; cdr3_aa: CASSSGLYTDTQYF
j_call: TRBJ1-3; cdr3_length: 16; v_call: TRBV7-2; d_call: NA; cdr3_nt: TGTGCCAGCAGCTTAAGCAGGGTGGCGATTGGAAACACCATATATTTT; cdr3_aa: CASSLSRVAIGNTIYF
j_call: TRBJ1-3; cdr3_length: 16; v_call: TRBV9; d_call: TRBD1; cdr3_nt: TGTGCCAGCAGCATTGGACAGGGACTCTCTGGAAACACCATATATTTT; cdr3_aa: CASSIGQGLSGNTIYF
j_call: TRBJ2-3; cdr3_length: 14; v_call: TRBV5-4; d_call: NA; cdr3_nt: TGTGCCAGTAGTCGTGGCAGGAACACAGATACGCAGTATTTT; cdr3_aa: CASSRGRNTDTQYF
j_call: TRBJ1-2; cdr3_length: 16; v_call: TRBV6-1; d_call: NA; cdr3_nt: TGTGCCAGCAGTGACAAAAGGAGGATCGGAGCATATGGCTACACCTTC; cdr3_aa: CASSDKRRIGAYGYTF
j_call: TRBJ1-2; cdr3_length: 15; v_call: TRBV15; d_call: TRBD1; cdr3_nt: TGTGCCACCAGCAGACCCCGGGACAGGCTCTATGGCTACACCTTC; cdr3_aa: CATSRPRDRLYGYTF
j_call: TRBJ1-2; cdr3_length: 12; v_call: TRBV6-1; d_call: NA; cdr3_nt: TGTGCCAGCAGTGTGATGGCAGGAAGCTACACCTTC; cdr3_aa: CASSVMAGSYTF
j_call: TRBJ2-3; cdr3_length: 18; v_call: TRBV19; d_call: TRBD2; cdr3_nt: TGTGCACTTAGTAAGTTGGAGGGTCTAGCGGTTAGCACAGATACGCAGTATTTT; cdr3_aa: CALSKLEGLAVSTDTQYF
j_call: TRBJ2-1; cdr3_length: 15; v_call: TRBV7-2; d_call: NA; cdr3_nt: TGTGCCAGCAGCTTAGAGGGAGAAAGCGGGAATGAGCAGTTCTTC; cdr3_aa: CASSLEGESGNEQFF
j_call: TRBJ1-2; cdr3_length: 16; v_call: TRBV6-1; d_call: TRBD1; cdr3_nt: TGTGCCAGCAGTGAAGCGCTTCAGGGGGCAGGCTATGGCTACACCTTC; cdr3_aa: CASSEALQGAGYGYTF
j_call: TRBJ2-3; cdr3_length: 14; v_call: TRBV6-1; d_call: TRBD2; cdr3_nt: TGTGCCAGCAGTCCTGGGGGGGGCACAGATACGCAGTATTTT; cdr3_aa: CASSPGGGTDTQYF
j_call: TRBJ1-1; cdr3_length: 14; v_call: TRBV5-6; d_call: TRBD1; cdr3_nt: TGTGCCAGCAGCTTGGTCAGGGGGCCCCCTGAAGCTTTCTTT; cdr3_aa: CASSLVRGPPEAFF
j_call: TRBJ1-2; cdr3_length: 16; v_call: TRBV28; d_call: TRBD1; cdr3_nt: TGTGCCAGCAGTTTTCCCGGGACAGAGGGTTTCTATGGCTACACCTTC; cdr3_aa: CASSFPGTEGFYGYTF
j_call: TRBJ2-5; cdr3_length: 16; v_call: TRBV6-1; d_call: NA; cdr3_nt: TGTGCCAGCAGTGAAGCGCTGACTAAATACCAAGAGACCCAGTACTTC; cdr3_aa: CASSEALTKYQETQYF
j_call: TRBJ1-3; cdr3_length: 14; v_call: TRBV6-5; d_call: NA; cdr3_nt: TGTGCCAGCAGTTCCTACGGGGGGGCTGACACCATATATTTT; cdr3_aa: CASSSYGGADTIYF
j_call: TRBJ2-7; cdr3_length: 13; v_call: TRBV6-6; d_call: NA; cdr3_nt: TGTGCCAGCAGCCCCGGGACAACCTACGAGCAGTACTTC; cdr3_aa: CASSPGTTYEQYF
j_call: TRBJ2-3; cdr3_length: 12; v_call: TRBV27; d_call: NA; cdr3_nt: TGTGCCAGCAGTTTATATGGCGGTACGCAGTATTTT; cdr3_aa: CASSLYGGTQYF
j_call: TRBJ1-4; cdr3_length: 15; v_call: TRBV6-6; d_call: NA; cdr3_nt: TGTGCCAGCAGTCATTGGACCGAGGGCTATGAAAAACTGTTTTTT; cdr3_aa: CASSHWTEGYEKLFF
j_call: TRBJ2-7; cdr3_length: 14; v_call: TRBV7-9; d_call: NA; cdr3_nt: TGTGCCAGCAGCAAAGACAGGAGCTCCTACGAGCAGTACTTC; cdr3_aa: CASSKDRSSYEQYF
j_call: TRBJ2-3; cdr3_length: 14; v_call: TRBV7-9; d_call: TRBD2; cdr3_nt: TGTGCCAGCAGCCCCGTAGCGGGAGCAGATACGCAGTATTTT; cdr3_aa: CASSPVAGADTQYF
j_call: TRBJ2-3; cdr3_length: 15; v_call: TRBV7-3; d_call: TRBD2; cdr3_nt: TGTGCCAGCAGCGCATTTAGCGGGGGGTCTGGTACGCAGTATTTT; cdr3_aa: CASSAFSGGSGTQYF
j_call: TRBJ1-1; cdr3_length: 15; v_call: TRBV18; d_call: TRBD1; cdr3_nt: TGTGCCAGCTCACCCCTCGGACAGGGGGCTACTGAAGCTTTCTTT; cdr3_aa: CASSPLGQGATEAFF
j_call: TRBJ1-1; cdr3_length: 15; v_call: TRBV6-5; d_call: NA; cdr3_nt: TGTGCCAGCAGCCCACTCTTGCGAGGGAACACTGAAGCTTTCTTT; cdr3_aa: CASSPLLRGNTEAFF
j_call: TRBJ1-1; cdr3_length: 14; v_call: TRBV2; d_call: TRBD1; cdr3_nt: TGTGCCAGCAGGGGGACAGGGGCGGGAACTGAAGCTTTCTTT; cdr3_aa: CASRGTGAGTEAFF
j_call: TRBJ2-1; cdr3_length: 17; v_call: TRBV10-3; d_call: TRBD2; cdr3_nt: TGTGCCATCAGTGAGTATCTAGCGGGGGGCTCCGACAATGAGCAGTTCTTC; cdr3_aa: CAISEYLAGGSDNEQFF
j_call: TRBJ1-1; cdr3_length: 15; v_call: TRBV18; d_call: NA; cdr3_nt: TGTGCCAGCTCACCCTCCTCCGACAGCCCCGGCGGAGCTTTCTTT; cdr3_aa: CASSPSSDSPGGAFF
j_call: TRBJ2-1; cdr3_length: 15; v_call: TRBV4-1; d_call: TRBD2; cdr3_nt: TGCGCCAGCAGCCGGGAAGGACTAGCGGATAATGAGCAGTTCTTC; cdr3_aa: CASSREGLADNEQFF
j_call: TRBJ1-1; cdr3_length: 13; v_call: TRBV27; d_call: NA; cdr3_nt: TGTGCCAGCAGTCCGGCGGGGGGCTATGAAGCTTTCTTT; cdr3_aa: CASSPAGGYEAFF
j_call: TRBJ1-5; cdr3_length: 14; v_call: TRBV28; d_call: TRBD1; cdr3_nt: TGTGCCAGCAGTTCTAAGGGGGCTTCACAGCCCCAGCATTTT; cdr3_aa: CASSSKGASQPQHF
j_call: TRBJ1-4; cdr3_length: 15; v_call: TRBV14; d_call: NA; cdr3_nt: TGTGCCAGCAGCCAAGGGCGGAGAACCGGTGAAAAACTGTTTTTT; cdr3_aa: CASSQGRRTGEKLFF
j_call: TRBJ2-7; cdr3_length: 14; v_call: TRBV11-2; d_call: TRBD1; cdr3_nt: TGTGCCAGCAGCTCAAACAGGGGTTTTTACGAGCAGTACTTC; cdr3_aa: CASSSNRGFYEQYF
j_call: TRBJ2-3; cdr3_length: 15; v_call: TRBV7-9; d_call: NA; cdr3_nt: TGTGCCAGCAGCCCCAAGAAGCGGATCACAGATACGCAGTATTTT; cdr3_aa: CASSPKKRITDTQYF
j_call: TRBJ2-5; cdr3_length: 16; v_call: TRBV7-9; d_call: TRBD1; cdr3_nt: TGTGCCAGCAGCTTCGGGGCCTCAGGGGGAGCAGAGACCCAGTACTTC; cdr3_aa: CASSFGASGGAETQYF
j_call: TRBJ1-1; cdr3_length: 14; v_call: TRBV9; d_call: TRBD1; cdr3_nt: TGTGCCAGCAGCGTTGGGACAGAAAACACTGAAGCTTTCTTT; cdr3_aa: CASSVGTENTEAFF
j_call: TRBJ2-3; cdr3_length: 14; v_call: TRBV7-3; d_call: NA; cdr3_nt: TGTGCCAGCAGCTTAAGCGCGGTCACAGATACGCAGTATTTT; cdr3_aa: CASSLSAVTDTQYF
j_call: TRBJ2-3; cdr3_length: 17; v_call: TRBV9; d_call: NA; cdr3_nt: TGTGCCAGCAGCACCCCCCGCGAGGGGGGGAGCACAGATACGCAGTATTTT; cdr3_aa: CASSTPREGGSTDTQYF
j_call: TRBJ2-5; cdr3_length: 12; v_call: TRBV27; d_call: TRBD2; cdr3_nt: TGTGCCAGCAGTCTTGGACTAGGCACCCAGTACTTC; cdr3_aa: CASSLGLGTQYF
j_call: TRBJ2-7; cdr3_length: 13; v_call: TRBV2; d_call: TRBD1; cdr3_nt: TGTGCCAGCAGCGTGGACAGGTACCGCGAGCAGTACTTC; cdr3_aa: CASSVDRYREQYF
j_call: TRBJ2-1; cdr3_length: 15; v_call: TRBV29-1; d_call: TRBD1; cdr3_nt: TGCAGCGCTCCACGACAGGGTTTGCCGGGCAATGAGCAGTTCTTC; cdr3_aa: CSAPRQGLPGNEQFF
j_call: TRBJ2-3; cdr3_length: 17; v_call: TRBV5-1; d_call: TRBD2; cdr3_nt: TGCGCCAGCAGCTTGGCATCGGGGACTAGCGGGACAGATACGCAGTATTTT; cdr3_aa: CASSLASGTSGTDTQYF
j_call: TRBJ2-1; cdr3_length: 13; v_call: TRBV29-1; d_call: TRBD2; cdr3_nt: TGCAGCGTTGGGACTAGCGGGGTTCTTGAGCAGTTCTTC; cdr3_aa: CSVGTSGVLEQFF
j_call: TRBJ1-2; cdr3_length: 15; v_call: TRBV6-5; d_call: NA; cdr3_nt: TGTGCCAGCCCCGACCCCGGGAGGATTAACTATGGCTACACCTTC; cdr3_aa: CASPDPGRINYGYTF
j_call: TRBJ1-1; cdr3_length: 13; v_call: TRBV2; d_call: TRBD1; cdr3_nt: TGTGCCAGCGAAGACAGGGAGAGGACTGAAGCTTTCTTT; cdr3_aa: CASEDRERTEAFF
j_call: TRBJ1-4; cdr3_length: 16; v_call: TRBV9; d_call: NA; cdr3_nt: TGTGCCAGCAGCTCGCGAACCGGACAGAGTAATGAAAAACTGTTTTTT; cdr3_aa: CASSSRTGQSNEKLFF
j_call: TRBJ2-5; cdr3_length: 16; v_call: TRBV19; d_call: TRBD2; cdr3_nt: TGTGCCAGTAGTACTTCTAGCGGGGGGGCCATAGAGACCCAGTACTTC; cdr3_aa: CASSTSSGGAIETQYF
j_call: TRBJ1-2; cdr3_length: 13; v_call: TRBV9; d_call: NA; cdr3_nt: TGTGCCAGCAGCCCCCGGGAAGACTATGGCTACACCTTC; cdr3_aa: CASSPREDYGYTF
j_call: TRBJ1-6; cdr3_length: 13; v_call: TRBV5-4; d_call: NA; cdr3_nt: TGTGCCAGCAGCTCCGGGGTGGGATCACCCCTCCACTTT; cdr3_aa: CASSSGVGSPLHF
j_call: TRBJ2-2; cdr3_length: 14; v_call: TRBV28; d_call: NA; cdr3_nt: TGTGCCAGTGAGGAGACTTTGAACACCGGGGAGCTGTTTTTT; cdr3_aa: CASEETLNTGELFF